This T cell receptor beta chain was profiled in a study of early T cells in non-severe SARS-CoV-2 infection. Study context: Sequencing input comprised bulk RNA from unsorted whole blood; chain pairing was not available. Study-level points and caveats: Anti-spike CD8 responses were favored in VDJdb matching, and private and CD4 specificities were missed.

This clonotype occurred many times. Its antigen is still unknown. CDR1 and CDR2 from the germline V gene are WNHNN and SYGVQD (reference sequence). This CDR3 is 14 amino acids long. The V gene end was trimmed by 7 bases and the J gene end by 4 bases; junction bases not matched to a gene: 10. Unique molecular identifiers tagged individual cDNA molecules. TCRdb re-called the 5' RACE reads through MiXCR, storing one row per CDR3 protein. The sample includes roughly 33,000 distinct CDR3 sequences, under 6% of them seen just once. This sequence joins TRBV10-1 and TRBJ2-7; TRBD2 aligns across 7 bases. The TCR comes from an adult who was a healthcare worker with PCR-confirmed SARS-CoV-2 infection or an uninfected control (not recorded which). The sample comprised whole blood. In DNA form, the CDR3 reads TGCGCCAGCATTAACCGGGACTACCAGTACGAGCAGTACTTC. This codes for CASINRDYQYEQYF.